A selection of T cell receptor beta chains follows, all from one sample in a study of T cell responses to AZD1222 COVID-19 vaccine. Sequencing was performed with immunoSEQ multiplex PCR; in TCRdb, only in-frame clones are kept and a portion is missing. Here the sample spans about 270,000 clones, around 92% being singletons. This sample comprised peripheral blood, obtained 28 days after the second AZD1222 dose. These receptors all come from an adult who received the AZD1222 COVID-19 vaccine. Both conserved end residues are part of each CDR3. The D gene is left open where the match is weak. Some rows have no size entry. The others give once, few or many, or a class for an expanded clone.

>TRBJ2-7|TRBD1|TRBV7-8|-
TGTGCCAGCAGCCCGCCGGGACAGCAGCAGTACTTC
CASSPPGQQQYF
>TRBJ2-5|TRBD2|TRBV9|-
TGTGCCAGCAGCGTAGTAGACCAAAGCGGGAGTGAGACCCAGTACTTC
CASSVVDQSGSETQYF
>TRBJ2-5|-|TRBV11-2|-
TGTGCCAGCAGCTTGGGCGGGTACCAAGAGACCCAGTACTTC
CASSLGGYQETQYF
>TRBJ1-5|-|TRBV7-9|-
TGTGCCAGCAGCTTGTCGGGGACCTATCAGCCCCAGCATTTT
CASSLSGTYQPQHF
>TRBJ2-7|-|TRBV19|-
TGTGCCAGTAGTGCGAAGATTGGCTACTTAAGCGACGAGCAGTACTTC
CASSAKIGYLSDEQYF
>TRBJ2-2|-|TRBV5-1|-
TGCGCCAGCAGCTTGGTGGACACCGGGGAGCTGTTTTTT
CASSLVDTGELFF
>TRBJ2-1|TRBD2|TRBV20-1|-
TGCAGAGTGATACGGGGGGATGAGCAGTTCTTC
CRVIRGDEQFF
>TRBJ1-2|TRBD1|TRBV6-5|-
TGTGCCAGCAGCCACAGGGGGGTAGCCTCCCTTCCCTTCTTC
CASSHRGVASLPFF
>TRBJ1-4|-|TRBV7-9|-
TGTGCCAGCAGCCCAGAGGGGGTAAATGAAAAACTGTTTTTT
CASSPEGVNEKLFF
>TRBJ2-3|-|TRBV3-1/TRBV3-2|-
TGTGCCAGCAGCCAAGTCCGCTCTAGTGCTGATACGCAGTATTTT
CASSQVRSSADTQYF
>TRBJ2-7|-|TRBV14|-
TGTGCCAGCAGCCAAGCTGGCAGGGCCCGTTACGAGCAGTACTTC
CASSQAGRARYEQYF
>TRBJ2-1|TRBD2|TRBV6-5|-
TGTGCCAGCAGTTACCTCGTTAGCGGGATGGGTAATGAGCAGTTCTTC
CASSYLVSGMGNEQFF
>TRBJ1-1|-|TRBV12-3/TRBV12-4|-
TGTGCCAGCGTCAGGGGGAACACTGAAGCTTTCTTT
CASVRGNTEAFF
>TRBJ2-3|-|TRBV30|once
TGTGCCTGTTCTTTGAGCGGAGGGGGTAGCACAGATACGCAGTATTTT
CACSLSGGGSTDTQYF
>TRBJ1-3|-|TRBV12-3/TRBV12-4|-
TGTGCCAGCAGACCCAGTCTAGGAAACACCATATATTTT
CASRPSLGNTIYF
>TRBJ1-4|TRBD1|TRBV5-8|-
TGTGCCAGCAGCATACCCGGACAGGGAACGAATGAAAAACTGTTTTTT
CASSIPGQGTNEKLFF
>TRBJ2-7|-|TRBV4-2|-
TGTGCCAGCAGCCAAGATGAGGGGAGCTCCTACGAGCAGTACTTC
CASSQDEGSSYEQYF
>TRBJ2-1|-|TRBV29-1|-
TGCAGCGTTGGGAGGAATGAGCAGTTCTTC
CSVGRNEQFF
>TRBJ2-7|-|TRBV5-1|-
TGCGCCAGCAGTCGGACGAGCGGTTTATCCTACGAGCAGTACTTC
CASSRTSGLSYEQYF
>TRBJ1-5|-|TRBV7-8|few
TGTGCCAGCAGCCTCCGGGGTCAGCCCCAGCATTTT
CASSLRGQPQHF
>TRBJ2-3|-|TRBV20-1|-
TGCAGTGTAGCGTCTGATACGCAGTATTTT
CSVASDTQYF
>TRBJ2-7|-|TRBV14|-
TGTGCCAGCAGCCATACCTACGAGCAGTACTTC
CASSHTYEQYF
>TRBJ1-5|TRBD1|TRBV7-2|-
TGTGCCAGCAGCGCCAGGGGGCGGCAGCCCCAGCATTTT
CASSARGRQPQHF
>TRBJ2-2|TRBD2|TRBV7-3|-
TGTGCCAGCAGCTACTTAGCGGGAAATGACGGGGAGCTGTTTTTT
CASSYLAGNDGELFF
>TRBJ2-1|-|TRBV5-1|-
TGCGCCAGCAGCTTGGCCGGAAACTTCTACAATGAGCAGTTCTTC
CASSLAGNFYNEQFF
>TRBJ2-2|TRBD1|TRBV2|few
TGTGCCAGCAGTGAATCGGGACAGGGTGGAACCGGGGAGCTGTTTTTT
CASSESGQGGTGELFF
>TRBJ2-1|-|TRBV10-3|-
TGTGCCATCATGAGGCGGGACGGGAGTTACAATGAGCAGTTCTTC
CAIMRRDGSYNEQFF
>TRBJ2-6|-|TRBV6-5|few
TGTGCCACGATAAGCTCTGGGGCCAACGTCCTGACTTTC
CATISSGANVLTF
>TRBJ1-4|TRBD1|TRBV7-9|-
TGTGCCAGCAGCCCAAGGACAGGGGGCCATGAAAAACTGTTTTTT
CASSPRTGGHEKLFF
>TRBJ2-7|-|TRBV10-3|-
TGTGCCATCATTTCAGAAAAGACCTACGAGCAGTACTTC
CAIISEKTYEQYF
>TRBJ1-3|-|TRBV19|-
TGTGCCAGTAGTAACCCAATGAGGAGCGATCTCTCTGGAAACACCATATATTTT
CASSNPMRSDLSGNTIYF
>TRBJ2-7|-|TRBV28|-
TGTGCCAGCAGTTTGGGGGACATAATATACGAGCAGTACTTC
CASSLGDIIYEQYF
>TRBJ1-6|-|TRBV2|once
TGTGCCAGCAGTGAACAGGCAACGTACTATAATTCACCCCTCCACTTT
CASSEQATYYNSPLHF
>TRBJ1-1|-|TRBV6-5|-
TGTGCCAGCAGGCCCGCAGGGGAGTACACTGAAGCTTTCTTT
CASRPAGEYTEAFF
>TRBJ2-7|-|TRBV10-3|-
TGTGCCACCCACGGAGGGGGAGGGCTTTACTACGAGCAGTACTTC
CATHGGGGLYYEQYF
>TRBJ2-1|TRBD2|TRBV5-1|-
TGCGCCAGCAGCTTCCCTCCCGGGACTAGCGGCTACAATGAGCAGTTCTTC
CASSFPPGTSGYNEQFF
>TRBJ1-2|-|TRBV3-1/TRBV3-2|-
TGTGCCAGCAGCCAAGAGGTTAGGGGGGGCTACACCTTC
CASSQEVRGGYTF
>TRBJ1-6|-|TRBV12-3/TRBV12-4|-
TGTGCCAGCAGTTTATCGTTGTATTCACCCCTCCACTTT
CASSLSLYSPLHF
>TRBJ2-5|TRBD1|TRBV5-8|-
TGTGCCATCGGACAGGAACAAGAGACCCAGTACTTC
CAIGQEQETQYF
>TRBJ1-5|-|TRBV2|-
TGTGCCAGCAGTGAACAGGAGGTTGAGCCCCAGCATTTT
CASSEQEVEPQHF
>TRBJ1-1|-|TRBV5-4|-
TGTGCCAGCAGCTTTGACGGAAACACTGAAGCTTTCTTT
CASSFDGNTEAFF
>TRBJ2-5|-|TRBV2|-
TGTGCCAGCAGTGAGGGGACTGGAGAGACCCAGTACTTC
CASSEGTGETQYF
>TRBJ2-1|-|TRBV30|-
TGTGCCTGGAGTGCCACAGGTGGGCCTGGGCATGAGCAGTTCTTC
CAWSATGGPGHEQFF
>TRBJ2-7|-|TRBV24-1|few
TGTGCCACCAGTGTCAGTGGCGGGACCTACGAGCAGTACTTC
CATSVSGGTYEQYF
>TRBJ2-3|-|TRBV4-1|-
TGCGCCAGCAGCCAAGATATTCTCGGATCGCAGTATTTT
CASSQDILGSQYF
>TRBJ1-5|-|TRBV4-1|-
TGCGCCAGCAGCCAAGAGATAGGGGCCAATCAGCCCCAGCATTTT
CASSQEIGANQPQHF
>TRBJ2-6|-|TRBV9|-
TGTGCCAGCCATAAGGGGGACCCTGGGGCCAACGTCCTGACTTTC
CASHKGDPGANVLTF
>TRBJ1-2|-|TRBV20-1|-
TGCAGTGCTAGTCACAGGGAAAATGGCTACACCTTC
CSASHRENGYTF
>TRBJ2-2|TRBD1|TRBV4-1|few
TGCGCCAGCAGCCCCTCGGACAGGGTACACGGGGAGCTGTTTTTT
CASSPSDRVHGELFF